The 14 T cell receptor beta chains presented below share a single source sample, sequenced in a study of response to subunit inactivated influenza vaccine. Each CDR3 protein gets one entry after TCRdb re-called the RT-PCR reads with MiXCR. The table shows fewer than 700,000 distinct CDR3 sequences, with 10% to 15% occurring only once. The sample was PBMCs from blood, taken roughly 45 days after vaccination. The receptors originated from a man aged 50 to 60 who received an inactivated influenza vaccine.

This chain links TRBV18 with TRBJ1-2, with D hard to call. The CDR3 sequence is 15 residues long. The V gene's germline CDR1 is KGHSH and CDR2 LQKENI. Trimming took 3 bases from V and 0 from J, leaving 11 bases between them. The CDR3 DNA follows: TGTGCCAGCTCACCGGGCGCGGCCGCTAACTATGGCTACACCTTC. It codes for CASSPGAAANYGYTF.

Ten or more counts support this clonotype. This chain uses TRBV10-3 with TRBJ1-5; tentative D call: TRBD1 (5 bases). V lost 4 bases and J lost 16, with 14 bases in between. Germline V CDR1 and CDR2: ENHRY, SYGVKD. This CDR3 spans 11 amino acids. The CDR3 DNA reads TGTGCCATCAGTGGAGGGGAAGTTATCCATTTT. This translates into CAISGGEVIHF.

This clonotype was detected a few times. The V and J genes are TRBV4-3 and TRBJ2-7; 9 bases are shared with TRBD2. Losses at the gene ends were 0 bases for V and 2 bases for J; bases not matched to a gene: 8. The CDR3 sequence is 17 residues long. CDR1 and CDR2 (germline): LGHNA, YSLEER. CDR3 region: CASSQDWQREVPYEQYF. The CDR3 coding sequence is TGCGCCAGCAGCCAAGATTGGCAGCGGGAGGTGCCCTACGAGCAGTACTTC.

The chain is built from TRBV12-3 or TRBV12-4 and TRBJ2-5, with 9 bases that match TRBD1. CDR3 length: 14 residues. After removal of 6 bases from V and 5 bases from J, the junction contained 7 bases not matched to a gene. The CDR3 DNA follows: TGTGCCAGCAGGATACAGGGGGCGGGGGAGACCCAGTACTTC. Its translation is CASRIQGAGETQYF.

This clonotype was detected only a few times. The chain is built from TRBV4-3 and TRBJ2-5; D call uncertain. The germline CDR1 and CDR2 sequences are LGHNA and YSLEER. V was pared by 4 bases and J by 4 bases, with 13 bases between. This CDR3 has 14 residues. CDR3: CASSLAGLGETQYF. CDR3 coding DNA: TGCGCCAGCAGCCTCGCCGGTCTGGGAGAGACCCAGTACTTC.

The chain has TRBV5-5 and TRBJ2-5; D gene ambiguous. Germline values: CDR1 SGHKS, CDR2 YYEKEE (reference sequence). V lost 2 bases and J lost 4, with 12 bases in between. This CDR3 comprises 14 residues. This CDR3 is CASSFGYQRETQYF. CDR3 bases: TGTGCCAGCAGCTTCGGTTACCAGCGAGAGACCCAGTACTTC. Complete variable domain (other parts from reference TRBV5-5 and TRBJ2-5): DAGVTQSPTHLIKTRGQQVTLRCSPISGHKSVSWYQQVLGQGPQFIFQYYEKEERGRGNFPDRFSARQFPNYSSELNVNALLLGDSALYLCASSFGYQRETQYFGPGTRLLVL.

Only a few counts were recorded for this clonotype. The V and J genes are TRBV7-2 and TRBJ2-5; D call uncertain. V shed 1 base and J shed 1 base, with 10 bases lying between them. Germline CDR1 is SGHTA and CDR2 is FQGNSA. The CDR3 runs to 15 residues. CDR3 loop: CASSLGWQSQETQYF. Here the CDR3 DNA reads TGTGCCAGCAGCTTAGGGTGGCAGAGCCAAGAGACCCAGTACTTC.

The chain links TRBV5-1 to TRBJ2-2; the D gene is possibly TRBD2 (5 bases). V was trimmed by 4 bases and J by 2 bases, leaving 12 bases between them. The germline CDR1 and CDR2 sequences are SGHRS and YFSETQ. This CDR3 is 15 amino acids long. CDR3 protein: CASSPGSLNTGELFF. DNA of the CDR3: TGCGCCAGCAGCCCGGGGAGCCTTAACACCGGGGAGCTGTTTTTT.

The V gene is TRBV12-3 or TRBV12-4, the J gene TRBJ2-1; D assignment may be TRBD1 or TRBD2 (5 bases each). V lost 7 bases and J lost 3, with 19 bases in between. The CDR3 covers 16 residues. CDR3 sequence (DNA): TGTGCCAGCACCCCCCGGCAGGGTGGGAGCTACAATGAGCAGTTCTTC. Protein sequence: CASTPRQGGSYNEQFF.

This clonotype was seen only a few times. V is TRBV5-1 and J is TRBJ1-1; D is unresolved. The CDR3 runs 15 residues. The V end lost 4 bases, the J end lost 0 bases, and 13 bases lay between the germline ends. Germline loops: CDR1 SGHRS, CDR2 YFSETQ. The CDR3 DNA reads as TGCGCCAGCAGCACCGCCCCAAGGATGAACACTGAAGCTTTCTTT. This gives the protein CASSTAPRMNTEAFF.

The J gene is TRBJ2-1, the V gene TRBV5-6; the D is unclear. Trimming removed 1 base from V and 3 bases from J, with 8 bases in between. CDR3 size: 14 residues. The germline V gene encodes CDR1 SGHDT and CDR2 YYEEEE. The CDR3 nucleotides are TGTGCCAGCAGCTTGCCTGGGATCTACAATGAGCAGTTCTTC. Amino acid sequence: CASSLPGIYNEQFF.

This clonotype has just a few counts. The rearrangement uses TRBV20-1 and TRBJ1-5, with 9 bases aligning to TRBD1. The V gene end was trimmed by 5 bases and the J gene end by 0 bases; junction bases not matched to a gene: 2. Germline V gene data show CDR1 as DFQATT and CDR2 as SNEGSKA (reference sequence). The CDR3 is made up of 14 amino acids. The CDR3, as DNA: TGCAGTGCTCCGGACAGGGGTAGCAATCAGCCCCAGCATTTT. Translated, it gives CSAPDRGSNQPQHF.

This clonotype appeared a few times. The chain is built from TRBV4-2 and TRBJ2-1; a possible D gene is TRBD2 (6 bases). The V gene lost 1 base and the J gene lost 4 bases, with 14 bases spanning the gap. Germline V gene sequence: CDR1 LGHNA, CDR2 YNFKEQ. The length of the CDR3 is 16 residues. As DNA, the CDR3 is TGTGCCAGCAGCCAAGGGACTAACCGGGGGTACAATGAGCAGTTCTTC. Amino acids: CASSQGTNRGYNEQFF.

V is TRBV4-3 and J is TRBJ1-1; D is ambiguous. Trimming took 1 base from V and 0 from J, leaving 12 bases between them. The CDR3 sequence is 16 residues long. Per germline, CDR1 LGHNA and CDR2 YSLEER. CDR3 nucleotides: TGCGCCAGCAGCCAAGGCCCGGGCAAGGTGAACACTGAAGCTTTCTTT. Translating it yields CASSQGPGKVNTEAFF.